This T cell receptor (beta chain) is from a study of PD-1 blockade in classical Hodgkin lymphoma. In regard to this clone: What it recognizes is unknown.

With no exception, relapse followed autologous stem cell transplantation in all patients, and brentuximab vedotin exposure varied. General study results and limits: CD4+ TCR diversity rose significantly by C4D1, and CD8+ TCR diversity did not. The diversity seen at baseline in complete responders resembled that of newly diagnosed patients. A reduction in baseline TCR diversity was reportedly seen in newly diagnosed patients relative to healthy donors.

Germline CDR1 MDHEN, CDR2 SYDVKM. The length of the CDR3 is 15 residues. V gave up 4 bases and J gave up 3 bases, with 16 bases separating them. Some clones are missing from TCRdb's copy, which holds only in-frame ones; the method was immunoSEQ multiplex PCR. Here the sample spans more than 25,000 clones, approximately 70% being singletons. The source was peripheral blood mononuclear cells (PBMCs), collected before the second cycle of nivolumab. The source is a human donor with classical Hodgkin lymphoma. The chain has TRBV28 and TRBJ2-7; D not resolved. CDR3: CASSSLQPSIYEQYV. CDR3 sequence (DNA): TGTGCCAGCAGTTCGCTTCAGCCATCGATCTACGAGCAGTACGTC.